The present entry profiles one T cell receptor (beta chain) with its context. This sample was taken from a study of OX40 agonist ivuxolimab in advanced cancers. The CDR3 contains 12 residues. V was pared by 5 bases and J by 12 bases, with 14 bases between. The germline V gene encodes CDR1 LNHNV and CDR2 YYDKDF (reference sequence). Some clones are missing from TCRdb's copy, which holds only in-frame ones; the method was immunoSEQ multiplex PCR. The table lists tens of thousands of clones, 93% of them singletons. The chain couples TRBV15 to TRBJ2-1, with no clear D. This sample comprised CD4+ or CD8+ T cells sorted from blood, obtained in a trial of the OX40 agonist ivuxolimab. The TCR originated in an adult with an advanced solid tumor such as melanoma, head and neck, liver or kidney cancer. DNA of the CDR3: TGTGCCACCAGCCAGTTGGCCAGAGCGCAGTTCTTC. Its translation is CATSQLARAQFF.